This TCR beta chain was recovered during a study of blood T cell repertoires in COVID-19. About the study: The samples span acute and convalescent COVID-19 from the United States, Italy and Spain. Sources were T cells, B-cell-depleted T cells, or PBMCs; the material itself was cDNA or gDNA.

The CDR3 loop spans 16 amino acids. Germline loops: CDR1 SGHAT, CDR2 FQNNGV. Unmatched junction bases numbered 10, after V lost 3 bases and J lost 6 bases. In the original workflow: Amplified reference gene primers provided the basis for estimating nucleated cell counts. Assay used: immunoSEQ multiplex PCR; TCRdb lists only in-frame clones, some missing. D and trimming were read from the DNA, whereas the V and J calls and clone size are those reported in that table. The table shows 250,000 to 300,000 clones, with around 87% occurring only once. While infection was still active, Seattle patients were enrolled and then followed longitudinally.

The clonotype comes from a woman aged 55-70 years with COVID-19, enrolled during active disease. The sequencing input was peripheral blood. The J gene is TRBJ2-7, the V gene TRBV11-2; 11 positions agree with TRBD1. This CDR3 reads CASSFGQGASRREQYF. CDR3 nucleotides: TGTGCCAGCAGCTTCGGACAGGGGGCTAGCAGGCGCGAGCAGTACTTC.